These 18 T cell receptor beta chains came from one sample sequenced in a study of cytomegalovirus exposure and HLA in healthy donors. PCR was performed using 60 Vbeta and 13 Jbeta primers. The protocol was immunoSEQ multiplex PCR, while the TCRdb copy is restricted to in-frame clones and leaves out a portion. The listing records 40,000 or so clones. The sequencing sample was made of PBMCs. The source of these receptors is a male donor in good health and CMV-seronegative.

A word on this clone: This sample includes further DNA sequences coding for the same CDR3. The V and J genes are TRBV7-9 and TRBJ1-1; D gene uncertain. Germline V gene lookup returns CDR1 SEHNR and CDR2 FQNEAQ (reference sequence). The CDR3 extends over 12 amino acids. The V end was cut by 7 bases, the J end by 4 bases, with 10 bases between. Here the CDR3 reads CASTTGSTEAFF. The CDR3 nucleotides are TGTGCCAGCACCACGGGGAGCACTGAAGCTTTCTTT.

The rearrangement links TRBV6-5 to TRBJ2-6, with D unclear. Trimming removed 4 bases from V and 3 bases from J, with 4 bases in between. CDR3 size: 13 residues. Germline V gives CDR1 MNHEY, CDR2 SVGAGI. In DNA form, the CDR3 reads TGTGCCAGCAGTTTCGGTGGGGCCAACGTCCTGACTTTC. This encodes CASSFGGANVLTF.

The chain carries TRBV4-1 and TRBJ2-2; D is ambiguous. V was cut by 4 bases and J by 1 base, with 13 bases left in between. The CDR3 runs to 16 residues. Per the germline V gene, CDR1 is MGHRA and CDR2 is YSYEKL. This CDR3 reads CASSRLSHVNTGELFF. The CDR3 DNA follows: TGCGCCAGCAGCCGCCTAAGTCACGTGAACACCGGGGAGCTGTTTTTT.

The J gene is TRBJ2-7, the V gene TRBV27; 9 bases line up with TRBD2. The germline CDR1 and CDR2 sequences are MNHEY and SMNVEV (reference sequence). V shed 1 base and J 4 bases; nucleotides not matched to a gene: 5. The CDR3 runs 15 residues. The CDR3 here is CASSLFSGGLYEQYF. The CDR3 DNA is TGTGCCAGCAGTTTATTCAGCGGGGGGTTGTACGAGCAGTACTTC.

The rearrangement uses TRBV6-1 and TRBJ2-5, with D possibly TRBD1 on 6 matching bases. Per the germline V gene, CDR1 is MNHNS and CDR2 is SASEGT. There are 13 residues in the CDR3. V gave up 4 bases and J gave up 5 bases, with 11 bases separating them. The CDR3 bases are TGTGCCAGCAGTGTCGGGCAGGGGGAGACCCAGTACTTC. This encodes CASSVGQGETQYF.

The rearrangement uses TRBV19 and TRBJ2-5; 13 bases line up with TRBD2. The CDR3 loop spans 15 amino acids. Unmatched junction bases numbered 4, after V lost 4 bases and J lost 5 bases. CDR1 is LNHDA, CDR2 SQIVND, per germline (reference sequence). The chain's CDR3 is CASSTGLAGEETQYF. In DNA form, the CDR3 reads TGTGCCAGTAGTACCGGACTAGCGGGGGAGGAGACCCAGTACTTC.

This chain joins TRBV9 and TRBJ1-2, with TRBD1 identical over 7 bases. Trimming at V came to 3 bases and at J to 2 bases, leaving 7 bases not matched to a gene. Germline loops: CDR1 SGDLS, CDR2 YYNGEE. CDR3 size: 15 residues. This CDR3 reads CASSGGTVLNYGYTF. The CDR3 DNA reads as TGTGCCAGCAGCGGAGGGACAGTCTTAAACTATGGCTACACCTTC.

The rearrangement links TRBV2 to TRBJ1-1; no reliable D call. CDR1 SNHLY and CDR2 FYNNEI come from the germline V gene. CDR3 length: 14 residues. Between the trimmed V and J ends, which lost 4 bases and 0 bases, there was a span of 9 bases. CDR3 sequence reads: CASSVRVLNTEAFF. The DNA for the CDR3 is TGTGCCAGCAGTGTCCGCGTACTGAACACTGAAGCTTTCTTT.

This chain links TRBV15 with TRBJ2-7; the D is unclear. CDR1 and CDR2 from the germline V gene are LNHNV and YYDKDF (reference sequence). The CDR3 sequence is 14 residues long. Trimming left V 0 bases short and J 3 bases short, with 9 bases between. The CDR3 sequence is CATSRDPSVYEQYF. The CDR3 DNA sequence: TGTGCCACCAGCAGAGACCCATCGGTCTACGAGCAGTACTTC. The variable domain in full, completed from reference TRBV15 and TRBJ2-7, reads DAMVIQNPRYQVTQFGKPVTLSCSQTLNHNVMYWYQQKSSQAPKLLFHYYDKDFNNEADTPDNFQSRRPNTSFCFLDIRSPGLGDTAMYLCATSRDPSVYEQYFGPGTRLTVT.

CDR3 sequence (DNA): TGTGCCAGCAGGGCCGGGACAGGGTCCACTGAAGCTTTCTTT. Translation gives CASRAGTGSTEAFF. The chain employs TRBV2 and TRBJ1-1; 9 bases match TRBD1. Germline values: CDR1 SNHLY, CDR2 FYNNEI. V gave up 6 bases and J gave up 4 bases; unmatched junction bases: 6. The CDR3 covers 14 residues.

The gene calls are TRBV2 and TRBJ2-7; possible D gene TRBD1, 5 bases. The V and J ends lost 7 bases and 6 bases respectively, with 22 bases between them. In germline, CDR1 is SNHLY, CDR2 FYNNEI. The CDR3 runs to 15 residues. The CDR3 region has the DNA TGTGCCAGCATTGCCTCATTGGGCAGGGCTACCGAGCAGTACTTC. This gives the protein CASIASLGRATEQYF.

This rearrangement joins TRBV29-1 to TRBJ2-7, with D possibly TRBD1 on 6 matching bases. The CDR3 runs 11 residues. Trimming left V 7 bases short and J 1 base short, with 8 bases between. The germline CDR1 and CDR2 sequences are SQVTM and ANQGSEA. The CDR3 DNA reads TGCAGCGGCAGGGGTTCCTACGAGCAGTACTTC. This gives the protein CSGRGSYEQYF.

Written as DNA, the CDR3 is TGTGCCAGTAGTTCCCGGACAGGGGAGGATCGAGCTTTCTTT. It codes for CASSSRTGEDRAFF. This sequence joins TRBV19 and TRBJ1-1; 9 nucleotides align to TRBD1. The CDR3 sequence is 14 residues long. The V gene end was trimmed by 5 bases and the J gene end by 10 bases; junction bases not matched to a gene: 11. Germline CDR1 and CDR2: LNHDA and SQIVND (reference sequence).

This rearrangement joins TRBV13 to TRBJ2-3; 10 bases line up with TRBD1. V was clipped by 4 bases and J by 5 bases; unmatched bases: 3. This CDR3 comprises 14 residues. Germline CDR1 and CDR2: PRHDT and FYEKMQ (reference sequence). This CDR3 is CASSSGQGIDTQYF. The CDR3 coding sequence is TGTGCCAGCAGCTCGGGACAGGGGATAGATACGCAGTATTTT.

The chain has TRBV15 and TRBJ2-5; TRBD1 matches 7 bases. The end of the DNA fits TRBJ2-7 better, so the J call may be wrong. The V gene's germline CDR1 is LNHNV and CDR2 YYDKDF (reference sequence). This CDR3 spans 13 amino acids. In DNA form, the CDR3 reads TGTGCCACCAGCAACAGGGGACCCTACGAGCAGTACTTC. The encoded protein is CATSNRGPYEQYF.

V and J are TRBV19 and TRBJ1-3, with D tentatively TRBD1 (6 bases). The ends were cut back, 5 bases at V and 7 bases at J, with 9 bases in the middle. CDR3 length equals 12 residues. CDR1 and CDR2 (germline): LNHDA, SQIVND (reference sequence). CDR3 nucleotide sequence: TGTGCCAGTAGTCTGCAGGGGAACACCATATATTTT. Translation gives CASSLQGNTIYF.

The rearrangement links TRBV7-3 to TRBJ2-2; 8 bases fit TRBD1. Per germline, CDR1 SGHTA and CDR2 FQGTGA. The CDR3 loop spans 18 amino acids. Trimming removed 5 bases from V and 5 bases from J; junction bases left unmatched: 16. The CDR3 sequence is CASSLMAIGQGRTGELFF. In DNA form, the CDR3 reads TGTGCCAGCAGCCTAATGGCTATAGGACAGGGACGGACCGGGGAGCTGTTTTTT.

The chain employs TRBV6-5 and TRBJ1-1; tentative D call: TRBD1 (5 bases). Per germline, CDR1 MNHEY and CDR2 SVGAGI. The ends were cut back, 6 bases at V and 1 base at J, with 12 bases in the middle. The CDR3 has 14 residues. CDR3: CASSPRQGNTEAFF. In nucleotides, the CDR3 is TGTGCCAGCAGCCCCAGGCAGGGGAACACTGAAGCTTTCTTT.